The rows below give T cell receptor beta chains drawn from one sample of a study of response to subunit inactivated influenza vaccine. TCRdb processed the RT-PCR reads anew with MiXCR; each CDR3 protein has one entry. The table records 450,000 to 550,000 distinct CDR3 sequences, about 25% of them present only once. Material: CD4+ T cells sorted from PBMCs, obtained around 5 days after vaccination. All receptors derive from a man aged 50-60 years who received an inactivated influenza vaccine. The CDR3 runs from the conserved cysteine through the conserved F or W. The D gene is left open where the match is weak. Rows give clone size only sometimes, using once, few, many, or a class for an expanded clone.

TRBV29-1	TRBD1	NA	TRBJ2-7	CSVEGPGTGNIDEQYF	TGCAGCGTTGAAGGACCCGGGACAGGGAATATCGACGAGCAGTACTTC
TRBV6-1	TRBD2	NA	TRBJ2-5	CASSASGGGGETQYF	TGTGCCAGCAGTGCGAGCGGGGGCGGGGGAGAGACCCAGTACTTC
TRBV10-3	NA	NA	TRBJ2-1	CAISVGIFNEQFF	TGTGCCATCAGCGTCGGGATCTTCAATGAGCAGTTCTTC
TRBV30	NA	NA	TRBJ2-7	CAWSLWGEYEQYF	TGTGCCTGGAGTCTGTGGGGGGAGTACGAGCAGTACTTC
TRBV7-2	NA	NA	TRBJ2-1	CASSLGWVWEQFF	TGTGCCAGCAGCTTAGGATGGGTGTGGGAGCAGTTCTTC
TRBV5-1	NA	few	TRBJ2-7	CASTSAATYEQYF	TGCGCCAGCACATCCGCGGCCACCTACGAGCAGTACTTC
TRBV29-1	NA	NA	TRBJ1-4	CSVEDPGAANEKLFF	TGCAGCGTTGAAGATCCGGGTGCGGCTAATGAAAAACTGTTTTTT
TRBV7-9	NA	few	TRBJ1-4	CASGWAGVNEKLFF	TGTGCCAGCGGCTGGGCAGGGGTCAATGAAAAACTGTTTTTT
TRBV5-6	NA	NA	TRBJ2-1	CASSYYDRLYNEQFF	TGTGCCAGCAGCTACTATGACCGATTATACAATGAGCAGTTCTTC
TRBV15	NA	few	TRBJ2-2	CATSPRTGELFF	TGTGCCACCAGCCCCCGCACCGGGGAGCTGTTTTTT
TRBV29-1	NA	NA	TRBJ2-5	CSARLQETQYF	TGCAGCGCAAGGTTGCAAGAGACCCAGTACTTC
TRBV2	NA	NA	TRBJ2-6	CASSPSGLGANVLTF	TGTGCCAGCAGTCCGTCGGGGCTTGGGGCCAACGTCCTGACTTTC
TRBV12-3/TRBV12-4	NA	NA	TRBJ1-2	CASSTGSLNYGYTF	TGTGCCAGCAGTACCGGCAGCCTAAACTATGGCTACACCTTC
TRBV20-1	NA	few	TRBJ1-1	CSAKDHPGNTEAFF	TGCAGTGCTAAAGACCATCCAGGCAACACTGAAGCTTTCTTT
TRBV20-1	NA	NA	TRBJ2-3	CSAPGLSDTQYF	TGCAGTGCCCCAGGACTTTCAGATACGCAGTATTTT
TRBV4-2	TRBD1	few	TRBJ2-5	CASSQDRGQGRETQYF	TGTGCCAGCAGCCAAGACAGAGGACAGGGTAGGGAGACCCAGTACTTC
TRBV19	TRBD2	few	TRBJ2-1	CASGGRLAGGPSSYNEQFF	TGTGCCAGTGGGGGCCGCTTAGCGGGAGGTCCCAGCTCCTACAATGAGCAGTTCTTC
TRBV5-1	TRBD1	NA	TRBJ2-2	CASSSRDSYTGELFF	TGCGCCAGCAGCTCCCGGGACAGCTACACCGGGGAGCTGTTTTTT
TRBV6-5	NA	NA	TRBJ1-1	CASSYSDAAAGAFF	TGTGCCAGCAGTTACTCGGACGCCGCGGCGGGGGCTTTCTTT
TRBV24-1	NA	few	TRBJ2-1	CATSSFNEQFF	TGTGCCACCAGTTCGTTCAATGAGCAGTTCTTC
TRBV5-1	NA	few	TRBJ2-3	CASSRLTGPTDTQYF	TGCGCCAGCAGCCGCCTAACGGGACCCACAGATACGCAGTATTTT
TRBV6-2/TRBV6-3	TRBD1	few	TRBJ2-2	CASKYRGRTGELFF	TGTGCCAGCAAATACAGGGGGCGTACCGGGGAGCTGTTTTTT
TRBV10-3	TRBD2	few	TRBJ2-5	CAISESGGYERGPETQYF	TGTGCCATCAGTGAGTCGGGGGGATATGAGCGGGGCCCAGAGACCCAGTACTTC
TRBV20-1	TRBD2	NA	TRBJ2-3	CSDQTSGSTDTQYF	TGCAGTGACCAGACTAGCGGGAGTACAGATACGCAGTATTTT
TRBV3-1	TRBD2	NA	TRBJ2-2	CASRITSGRTGELFF	TGTGCCAGCAGGATTACTAGCGGGAGAACCGGGGAGCTGTTTTTT
TRBV6-5	TRBD1	NA	TRBJ2-1	CASSYSKGTGLSSYNEQFF	TGTGCCAGCAGTTACTCGAAGGGGACAGGGCTCAGCTCCTACAATGAGCAGTTCTTC
TRBV12-3/TRBV12-4	TRBD2	NA	TRBJ2-1	CASTRLAGGTEQFF	TGTGCCAGCACCCGACTAGCGGGAGGGACTGAGCAGTTCTTC
TRBV20-1	TRBD2	few	TRBJ2-1	CSARDSSSGNNEQFF	TGCAGTGCTAGAGATTCTTCTAGCGGGAACAATGAGCAGTTCTTC
TRBV6-5	TRBD2	few	TRBJ2-2	CASSYGAGGFSGELFF	TGTGCCAGCAGTTACGGAGCGGGAGGGTTCTCCGGGGAGCTGTTTTTT
TRBV7-8	TRBD2	many	TRBJ2-5	CASSLVGLALQETQYF	TGTGCCAGCAGCTTAGTAGGACTAGCACTCCAAGAGACCCAGTACTTC
TRBV20-1	NA	NA	TRBJ2-7	CSAITGRTYEQYF	TGCAGTGCTATAACGGGCAGGACCTACGAGCAGTACTTC
TRBV5-5	NA	few	TRBJ2-7	CASSQEFLSSYEQYF	TGTGCCAGCAGCCAAGAGTTTCTGAGCTCCTACGAGCAGTACTTC
TRBV10-3	NA	NA	TRBJ2-5	CAISRDQQETQYF	TGTGCCATCAGTCGAGACCAACAAGAGACCCAGTACTTC
TRBV5-5	NA	many	TRBJ2-5	CASSLAWGETQYF	TGTGCCAGCAGCTTGGCCTGGGGAGAGACCCAGTACTTC
TRBV6-5	NA	many	TRBJ1-1	CASSYSGGNTEAFF	TGTGCCAGCAGTTACAGCGGTGGGAACACTGAAGCTTTCTTT
TRBV6-1	NA	NA	TRBJ2-5	CASRPLERDQETQYF	TGTGCCAGCAGACCTCTTGAGCGGGACCAAGAGACCCAGTACTTC
TRBV29-1	TRBD1	NA	TRBJ2-5	CSVLGQGQGAQYF	TGCAGCGTTCTGGGACAGGGTCAAGGGGCCCAGTACTTC